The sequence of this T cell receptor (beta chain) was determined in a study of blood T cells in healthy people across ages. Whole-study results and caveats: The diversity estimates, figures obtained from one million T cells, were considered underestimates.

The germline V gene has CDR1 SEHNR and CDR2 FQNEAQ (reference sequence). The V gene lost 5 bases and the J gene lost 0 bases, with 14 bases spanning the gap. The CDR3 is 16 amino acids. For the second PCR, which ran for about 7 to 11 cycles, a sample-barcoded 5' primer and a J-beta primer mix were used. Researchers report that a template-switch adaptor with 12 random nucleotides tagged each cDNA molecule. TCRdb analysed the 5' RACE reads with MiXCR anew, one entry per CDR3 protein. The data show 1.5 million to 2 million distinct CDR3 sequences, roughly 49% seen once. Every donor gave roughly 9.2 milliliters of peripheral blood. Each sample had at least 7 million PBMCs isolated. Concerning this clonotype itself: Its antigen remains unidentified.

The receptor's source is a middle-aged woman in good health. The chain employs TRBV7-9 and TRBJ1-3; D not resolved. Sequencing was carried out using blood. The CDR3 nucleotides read TGTGCCAGCAGCCCTTCGCTTGACACCTCTGGAAACACCATATATTTT. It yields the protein CASSPSLDTSGNTIYF. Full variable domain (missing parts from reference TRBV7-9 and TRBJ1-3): DTGVSQNPRHKITKRGQNVTFRCDPISEHNRLYWYRQTLGQGPEFLTYFQNEAQLEKSRLLSDRFSAERPKGSFSTLEIQRTEQGDSAMYLCASSPSLDTSGNTIYFGEGSWLTVV.